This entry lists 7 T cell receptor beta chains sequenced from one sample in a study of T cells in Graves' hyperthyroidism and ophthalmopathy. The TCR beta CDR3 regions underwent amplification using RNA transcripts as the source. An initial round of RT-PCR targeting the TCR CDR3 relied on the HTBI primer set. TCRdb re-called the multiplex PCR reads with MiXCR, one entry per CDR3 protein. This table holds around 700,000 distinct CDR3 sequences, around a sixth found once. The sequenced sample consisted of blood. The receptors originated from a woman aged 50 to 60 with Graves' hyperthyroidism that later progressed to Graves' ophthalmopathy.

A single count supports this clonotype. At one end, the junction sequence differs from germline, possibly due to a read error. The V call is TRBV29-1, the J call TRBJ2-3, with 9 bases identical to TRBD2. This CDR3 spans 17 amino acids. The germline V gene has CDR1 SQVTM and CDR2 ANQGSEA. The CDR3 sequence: CSVEGPGLASPTDTQYF. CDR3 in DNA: TGCAGCGTCGAAGGACCGGGACTAGCTTCCCCCACAGATACGCAGTATTTT.

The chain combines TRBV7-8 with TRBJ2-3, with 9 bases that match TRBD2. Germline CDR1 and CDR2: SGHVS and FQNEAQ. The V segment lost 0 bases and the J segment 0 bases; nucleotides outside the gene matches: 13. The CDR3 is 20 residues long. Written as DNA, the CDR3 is TGTGCCAGCAGCTTAGCTTTTTCCGGTTCGCGGGGGGGGAGCACAGATACGCAGTATTTT. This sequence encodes CASSLAFSGSRGGSTDTQYF.

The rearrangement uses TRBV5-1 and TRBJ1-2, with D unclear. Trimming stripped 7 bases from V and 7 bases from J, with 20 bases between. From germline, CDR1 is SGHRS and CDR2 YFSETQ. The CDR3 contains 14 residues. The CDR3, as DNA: TGCGCCAGCGCCCCCGGGAAAGGCCCTGTTGGCTACACCTTC. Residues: CASAPGKGPVGYTF.

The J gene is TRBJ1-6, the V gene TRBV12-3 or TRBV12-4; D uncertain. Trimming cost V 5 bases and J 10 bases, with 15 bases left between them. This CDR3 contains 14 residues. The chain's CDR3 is CASSTRDDGSPLHF. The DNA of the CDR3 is TGTGCCAGCAGTACACGGGATGACGGATCACCCCTCCACTTT.

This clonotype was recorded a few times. The CDR3 here is CASREFMNTEAFF. The CDR3 DNA reads as TGTGCCAGCAGAGAGTTCATGAACACTGAAGCTTTCTTT. This sequence joins TRBV6-1 and TRBJ1-1; no reliable D call. Trimming pared 6 bases from V and 0 bases from J, leaving 8 bases between. From germline, CDR1 is MNHNS and CDR2 SASEGT. The CDR3 spans 13 residues.

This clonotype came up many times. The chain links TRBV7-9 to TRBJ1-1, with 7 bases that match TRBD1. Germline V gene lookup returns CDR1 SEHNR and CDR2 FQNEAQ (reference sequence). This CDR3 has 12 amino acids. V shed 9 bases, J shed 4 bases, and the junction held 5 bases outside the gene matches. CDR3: CASKRGPTEAFF. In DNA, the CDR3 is TGTGCCAGTAAGAGGGGGCCCACTGAAGCTTTCTTT.

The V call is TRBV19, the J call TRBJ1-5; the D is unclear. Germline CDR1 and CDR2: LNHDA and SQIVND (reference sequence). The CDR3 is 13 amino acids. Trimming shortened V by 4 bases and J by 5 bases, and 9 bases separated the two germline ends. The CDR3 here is CASSTLFDQPQHF. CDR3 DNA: TGTGCCAGTAGTACCCTCTTTGATCAGCCCCAGCATTTT.